Reported below is one T cell receptor beta chain. Libraries were prepared by immunoSEQ multiplex PCR; TCRdb keeps only in-frame clonotypes and omits some of them. The sample holds some 77,000 clones, just under 95% seen once. The sample belongs to a study of technical replicates of blood from a handful of donors. V was pared by 1 base and J by 5 bases, with 11 bases between. CDR3 length equals 14 residues. Germline V gene data show CDR1 as SGHTA and CDR2 as FQGTGA. This TCR came from a human donor in good health. Sequences were obtained from T cells isolated from PBMCs. The V and J genes are TRBV7-3 and TRBJ1-1; weak D call: TRBD1 (6 bases). DNA for the CDR3: TGTGCCAGCAGCTTAAGAGAAACAGGGACTGAAGCTTTCTTT. Its protein is CASSLRETGTEAFF. The variable domain in full, with the rest retrieved from reference TRBV7-3 and TRBJ1-1, is GAGVSQTPSNKVTEKGKYVELRCDPISGHTALYWYRQSLGQGPEFLIYFQGTGAADDSGLPNDRFFAVRPEGSVSTLKIQRTERGDSAVYLCASSLRETGTEAFFGQGTRLTVV.